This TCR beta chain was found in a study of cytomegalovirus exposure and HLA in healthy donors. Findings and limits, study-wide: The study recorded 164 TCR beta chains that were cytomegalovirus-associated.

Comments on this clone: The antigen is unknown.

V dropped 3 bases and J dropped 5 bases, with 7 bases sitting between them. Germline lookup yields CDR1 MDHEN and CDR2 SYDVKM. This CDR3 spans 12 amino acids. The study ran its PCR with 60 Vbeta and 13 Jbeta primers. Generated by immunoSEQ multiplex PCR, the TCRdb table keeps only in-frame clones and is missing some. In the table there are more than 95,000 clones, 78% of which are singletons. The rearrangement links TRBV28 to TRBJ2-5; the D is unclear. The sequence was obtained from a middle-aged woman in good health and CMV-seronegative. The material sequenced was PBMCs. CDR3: CASSFGVETQYF. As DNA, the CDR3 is TGTGCCAGCAGTTTCGGTGTGGAGACCCAGTACTTC.